This T cell receptor beta chain was recorded in a study of T cell responses to AZD1222 COVID-19 vaccine (dated by TCRdb to the early 2020s). The study in broad terms: Because spike-specific TCR depth and breadth did not differ between the two schedules, AZD1222 recipients who got a second dose at roughly 4 weeks were pooled with those who got a second dose at roughly 12 weeks. A total of about 230 trial participants underwent TCR sequencing, of whom nearly 210 received two doses of AZD1222 and about 25 received two doses of the MenACWY control vaccine. Trial participants were enrolled by age into subgroups of 18-55, 56-69 and 70-plus years, and 148, 28 and 57 TCR-sequenced participants, respectively, were included in these subgroups.

Comments on this clone: Its recognized antigen is unknown. No much larger clone exists at a distance of one base, and base qualities are not known.

The CDR3 regions of human TCRbeta chains were analyzed by immunosequencing. From the authors' description of their analysis: TCRs in the repertoires were compared against a reference library of SARS-CoV-2-specific TCRs that had been generated with the MIRA antigen-specificity platform. Breadth was defined as the fraction of unique TCRs that were SARS-CoV-2-associated, and depth was defined as the fraction of total T cells that were SARS-CoV-2-associated. Using the MIRA data, every spike-specific TCR was mapped to the spike region that the TCR reacted to and assigned to either a CD4 or a CD8 class. Log10-transformed breadth and depth values were compared by one-way ANOVA with Sidak's multiple comparisons tests. The table was pulled from immuneACCESS by TCRdb, which kept in-frame rearrangements only. Such tables lose some clones; where checked, under half of the loss comes from unresolved V genes, and the rest has no known cause. The DNA was the basis for D and trimming; V, J and clone size are from that table. The sample records about 120,000 clones, around 90% of which are singletons. Less than 6.5% of the sample lies in the top ten.

General findings and caveats noted by the study authors: A significant rise in spike-specific TCR breadth and depth was observed after two AZD1222 doses relative to day 0 and relative to MenACWY recipients. Because no samples from the day 14 peak response were available, repertoires could be characterized only after the peak T cell response. The whole spike protein was spanned by vaccine-associated CD4 TCRs, and dominant responses were seen in regions 160-218 and 743-854. In the small 56-69-year group, the increase in depth fell short of significance, most likely because of low power. Conclusions about previously exposed vaccinees are limited because only six or seven AZD1222 recipients were SARS-CoV-2 seropositive at baseline. Reportedly, close to half of the unique spike-specific TCRs recognized epitopes lying outside the regions that are mutated in the B.1.351 and B.1.1.7 variants. Participants were mostly white British, with more females than males. The authors suggested clonal diversity may have been underestimated.

Trimming costs V 6 bases and J 4 bases, and their ends lie 9 bases apart. Taken from cysteine to phenylalanine, the CDR3 has 13 residues. Just the 39-base CDR3 DNA is kept, in frame starting at base 1. Sequences LNHDA (CDR1) and SQIVND (CDR2) are obtained from the germline V gene (reference sequence). The time point label on this specimen signifies: baseline before first vaccination. Vaccinee samples came from UK trials COV001 and COV002, including a single-blind randomized controlled phase 2/3 trial of AZD1222 (ChAdOx1 nCoV-19) in healthy adults. Trial participant PBMC samples were collected at day 0 and day 28 after the second dose for TCRbeta chain sequencing.

This receptor was identified in an adult in good health. Here the chain combines TRBV19 and TRBJ2-2, with the D gene not confidently named. The sample in question was peripheral blood, obtained on day 0 of AZD1222 vaccination. The CDR3 reads CASSLGSTGELFF. The DNA sequence reads TGTGCCAGTAGCCTCGGTAGCACCGGGGAGCTGTTTTTT.